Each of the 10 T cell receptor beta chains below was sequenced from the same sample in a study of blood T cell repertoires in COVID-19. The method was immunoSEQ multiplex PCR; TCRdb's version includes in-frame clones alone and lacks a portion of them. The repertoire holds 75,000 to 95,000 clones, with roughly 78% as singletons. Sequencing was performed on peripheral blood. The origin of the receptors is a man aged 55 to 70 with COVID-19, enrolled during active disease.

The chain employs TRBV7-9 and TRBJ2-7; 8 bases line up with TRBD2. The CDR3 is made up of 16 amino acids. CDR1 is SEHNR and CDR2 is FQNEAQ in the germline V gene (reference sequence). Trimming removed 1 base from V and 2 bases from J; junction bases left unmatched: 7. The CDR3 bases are TGTGCCAGCAGCTTAGAAAGACTAGCGAGGCCCTACGAGCAGTACTTC. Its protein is CASSLERLARPYEQYF.

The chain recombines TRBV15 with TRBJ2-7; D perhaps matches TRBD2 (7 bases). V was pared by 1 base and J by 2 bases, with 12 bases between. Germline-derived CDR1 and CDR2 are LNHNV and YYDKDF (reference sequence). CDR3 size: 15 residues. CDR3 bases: TGTGCCACCAGCAGAGTGGGGGGGACACCCTACGAGCAGTACTTC. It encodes CATSRVGGTPYEQYF.

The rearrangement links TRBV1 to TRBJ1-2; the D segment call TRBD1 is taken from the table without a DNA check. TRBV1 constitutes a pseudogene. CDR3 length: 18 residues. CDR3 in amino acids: CTSSQVGSSVSGDYGYTF. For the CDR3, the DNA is TGCACCAGCAGCCAAGTAGGTTCAAGTGTCTCAGGGGACTATGGCTACACCTTC.

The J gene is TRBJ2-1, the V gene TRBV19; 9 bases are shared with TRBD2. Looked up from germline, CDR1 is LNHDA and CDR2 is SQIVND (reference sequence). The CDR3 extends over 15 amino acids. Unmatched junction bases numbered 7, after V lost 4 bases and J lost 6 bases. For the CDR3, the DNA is TGTGCCAGTAGTAGGGCGGGGGGGATTTTCAATGAGCAGTTCTTC. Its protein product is CASSRAGGIFNEQFF.

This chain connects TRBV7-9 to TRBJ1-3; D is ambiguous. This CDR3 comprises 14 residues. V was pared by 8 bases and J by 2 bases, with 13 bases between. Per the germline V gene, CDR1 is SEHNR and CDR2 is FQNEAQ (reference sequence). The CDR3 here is CASGISRTGNTIYF. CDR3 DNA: TGTGCCAGCGGCATATCGAGGACTGGAAACACCATATATTTT. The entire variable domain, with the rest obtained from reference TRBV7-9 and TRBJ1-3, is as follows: DTGVSQNPRHKITKRGQNVTFRCDPISEHNRLYWYRQTLGQGPEFLTYFQNEAQLEKSRLLSDRFSAERPKGSFSTLEIQRTEQGDSAMYLCASGISRTGNTIYFGEGSWLTVV.

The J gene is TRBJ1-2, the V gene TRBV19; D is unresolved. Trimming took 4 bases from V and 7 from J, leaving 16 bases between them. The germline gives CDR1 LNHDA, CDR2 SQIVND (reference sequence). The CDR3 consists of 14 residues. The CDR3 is CASSTPLSGVGYTF. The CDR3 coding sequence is TGTGCCAGTAGTACCCCCCTTTCCGGAGTTGGCTACACCTTC.

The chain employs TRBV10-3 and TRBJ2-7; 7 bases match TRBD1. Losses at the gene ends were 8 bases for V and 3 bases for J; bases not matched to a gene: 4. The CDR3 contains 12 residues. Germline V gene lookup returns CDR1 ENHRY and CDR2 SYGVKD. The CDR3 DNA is TGTGCCATCTCAGGGACAGACTACGAGCAGTACTTC. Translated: CAISGTDYEQYF.

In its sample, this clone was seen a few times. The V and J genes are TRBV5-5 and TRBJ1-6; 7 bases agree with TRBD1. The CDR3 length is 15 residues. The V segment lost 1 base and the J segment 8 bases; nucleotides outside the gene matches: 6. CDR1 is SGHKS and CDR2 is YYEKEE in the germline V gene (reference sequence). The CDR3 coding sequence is TGTGCCAGCAGCTTGAGACAGGGCTCTTATTCACCCCTCCACTTT. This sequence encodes CASSLRQGSYSPLHF. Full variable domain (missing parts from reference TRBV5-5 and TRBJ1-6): DAGVTQSPTHLIKTRGQQVTLRCSPISGHKSVSWYQQVLGQGPQFIFQYYEKEERGRGNFPDRFSARQFPNYSSELNVNALLLGDSALYLCASSLRQGSYSPLHFGNGTRLTVT.

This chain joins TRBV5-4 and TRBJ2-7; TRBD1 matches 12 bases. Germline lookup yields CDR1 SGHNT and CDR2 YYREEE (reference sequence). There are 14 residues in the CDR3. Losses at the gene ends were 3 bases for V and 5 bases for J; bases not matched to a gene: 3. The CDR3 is CASSWGQGAHEQYF. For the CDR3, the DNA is TGTGCCAGCAGCTGGGGACAGGGGGCACACGAGCAGTACTTC.

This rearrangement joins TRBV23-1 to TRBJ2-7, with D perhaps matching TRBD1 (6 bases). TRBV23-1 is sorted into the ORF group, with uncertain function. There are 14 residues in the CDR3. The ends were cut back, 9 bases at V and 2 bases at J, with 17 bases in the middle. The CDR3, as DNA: TGCGCCAGAGAGAGGACCGAGGGGGCCTACGAGCAGTACTTC. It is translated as CARERTEGAYEQYF.